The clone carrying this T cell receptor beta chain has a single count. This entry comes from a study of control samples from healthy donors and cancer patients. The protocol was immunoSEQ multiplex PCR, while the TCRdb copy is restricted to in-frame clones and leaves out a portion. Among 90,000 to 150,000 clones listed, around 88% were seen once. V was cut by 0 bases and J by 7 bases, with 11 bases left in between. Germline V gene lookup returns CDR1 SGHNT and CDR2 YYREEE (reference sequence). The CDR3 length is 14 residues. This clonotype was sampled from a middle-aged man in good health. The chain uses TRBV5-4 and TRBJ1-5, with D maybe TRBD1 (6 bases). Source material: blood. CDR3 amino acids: CASSLDREEQPQHF. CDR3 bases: TGTGCCAGCAGCTTGGACAGGGAAGAACAGCCCCAGCATTTT. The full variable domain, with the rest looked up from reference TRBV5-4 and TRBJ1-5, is ETGVTQSPTHLIKTRGQQVTLRCSSQSGHNTVSWYQQALGQGPQFIFQYYREEENGRGNFPPRFSGLQFPNYSSELNVNALELDDSALYLCASSLDREEQPQHFGDGTRLSIL.